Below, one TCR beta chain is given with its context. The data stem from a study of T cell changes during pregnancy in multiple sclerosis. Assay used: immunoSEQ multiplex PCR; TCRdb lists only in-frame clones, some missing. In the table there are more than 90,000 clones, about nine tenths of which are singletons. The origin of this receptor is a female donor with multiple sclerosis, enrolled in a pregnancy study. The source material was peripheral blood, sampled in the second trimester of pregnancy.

The CDR3 reads CMSAAWSTEAFF. The CDR3 DNA sequence: TGCATGAGTGCAGCGTGGAGCACTGAAGCTTTCTTT. The genes are TRBV29-1 and TRBJ1-1; D gene uncertain. Germline CDR1 and CDR2: SQVTM and ANQGSEA. This CDR3 has 12 residues.